These T cell receptor beta chains were read from a single sample in a study of cytomegalovirus exposure and HLA in healthy donors. Sequenced by immunoSEQ multiplex PCR; TCRdb stores in-frame clones only, minus some. The table records 200,000 to 250,000 clones, 70% to 80% of them present only once. Sequencing was done on a sample of PBMCs. Receptors were obtained from a middle-aged man in good health and CMV-seronegative. Both conserved end residues are part of each CDR3. Fields, in order: CDR3 length, J gene, clone size, V gene, D gene, CDR3 DNA, CDR3 protein. A D gene is named only where the DNA matches it firmly. Clone size is given for some rows only: seen once, a few or many times, or a class if the clone is expanded.

>12|TRBJ2-7|once|TRBV7-9|.
TGTGCCAGCAGCTTAGGTGGGCGCGAGCAGTACTTC
CASSLGGREQYF
>14|TRBJ2-4|once|TRBV5-1|.
TGCGCCAGCAGCTTGGACGGACAGAAAAACATTCAGTACTTC
CASSLDGQKNIQYF
>19|TRBJ2-1|.|TRBV6-1|TRBD2
TGTGCCAGCAGTGAAGGGGTAGCGGGGGCTACGTCATCCTACAATGAGCAGTTCTTC
CASSEGVAGATSSYNEQFF
>17|TRBJ2-2|.|TRBV7-8|TRBD1
TGTGCCAGCACCAGCCAGGGGACAGGGTCTACAGGCGGGGAGCTGTTTTTT
CASTSQGTGSTGGELFF
>15|TRBJ2-1|.|TRBV7-8|TRBD2
TGTGCCAGCAGCCTTAAGCGGGGGACTTACAATGAGCAGTTCTTC
CASSLKRGTYNEQFF
>16|TRBJ1-2|.|TRBV30|TRBD1
TGTGCCTGGAGTGGGACAGGGGAGACCTTTAGCTATGGCTACACCTTC
CAWSGTGETFSYGYTF
>14|TRBJ1-5|.|TRBV5-1|TRBD1
TGCGCCAGCAGCACCGGACAGGGGGCACAGCCCCAGCATTTT
CASSTGQGAQPQHF
>14|TRBJ2-2|.|TRBV27|TRBD2
TGTGCCAGCAGTCTTAGCGGGCCCCCCGGGGAGCTGTTTTTT
CASSLSGPPGELFF
>13|TRBJ2-1|.|TRBV7-8|.
TGTGCCAGCAGCTTAGGAGGGTACGATGAGCAGTTCTTC
CASSLGGYDEQFF
>16|TRBJ2-2|.|TRBV14|.
TGTGCCAGCAGCCCGACAGAACGCGCGAACACCGGGGAGCTGTTTTTT
CASSPTERANTGELFF
>13|TRBJ2-5|.|TRBV19|.
TGTGCCACCACGAAAAGCGGGCGAGAGACCCAGTACTTC
CATTKSGRETQYF
>18|TRBJ1-6|.|TRBV7-9|.
TGTGCCAGCAGCCCCACCCGGGGTAGGGAGGGCTTCAATTCACCCCTCCACTTT
CASSPTRGREGFNSPLHF
>12|TRBJ2-1|few|TRBV28|.
TGTGCCAGCAGTTGGTTGACTAAGCAGCAGTTCTTC
CASSWLTKQQFF
>14|TRBJ2-2|.|TRBV9|TRBD1
TGTGCCAGCAGCGTGGGACAGACGACCGGGGAGCTGTTTTTT
CASSVGQTTGELFF
>15|TRBJ2-7|.|TRBV6-5|TRBD1
TGTGCCAGCAGTTCAAGGACAGGGGGACCCTACGAGCAGTACTTC
CASSSRTGGPYEQYF
>14|TRBJ2-7|.|TRBV6-6|TRBD1
TGTGCCAGCAGTTACGGGACAGCCTCCTACGAGCAGTACTTC
CASSYGTASYEQYF
>15|TRBJ1-1|.|TRBV4-1|.
TGCGCCAGCAGCCAAGAGCGGCAGCTGAACACTGAAGCTTTCTTT
CASSQERQLNTEAFF
>15|TRBJ2-7|once|TRBV6-6|.
TGTGCCAGCAGTGACCCCCCCGGGGGCTCCTACGAGCAGTACTTC
CASSDPPGGSYEQYF
>17|TRBJ2-3|.|TRBV4-3|TRBD2
TGCGCCAGCAGCCAAGTGAGCGGGGGGCCCCCCACAGATACGCAGTATTTT
CASSQVSGGPPTDTQYF
>13|TRBJ2-1|.|TRBV2|.
TGTGCCAGCAGCTCCTCCCTTTACAATGAGCAGTTCTTC
CASSSSLYNEQFF
>16|TRBJ1-5|.|TRBV7-9|TRBD1
TGTTCCAGCAGCAACTCGGACAGGGGTTTCAATCAGCCCCAGCATTTT
CSSSNSDRGFNQPQHF
>14|TRBJ1-2|.|TRBV10-3|.
TGTGCCATCAGTTTCCTAGACCCTAACTATGGCTACACCTTC
CAISFLDPNYGYTF
>16|TRBJ2-2|.|TRBV9|TRBD2
TGTGCCAGCAGCATGTCTAGCGGGAGTTCTGCCGGGGAGCTGTTTTTT
CASSMSSGSSAGELFF
>15|TRBJ2-3|.|TRBV9|TRBD2
TGTGCCAGCAGCATGGGGGGGGAAGGCACAGATACGCAGTATTTT
CASSMGGEGTDTQYF
>15|TRBJ1-3|few|TRBV4-1|TRBD1
TGCGCCAGCAGCCAGACCCGGGACAGAGGAAACACCATATATTTT
CASSQTRDRGNTIYF
>14|TRBJ2-7|.|TRBV5-4|.
TGTGCCAGCAGCTTGGACAGGGCCTCCTACGAGCAGTACTTC
CASSLDRASYEQYF
>14|TRBJ2-1|.|TRBV7-9|.
TGTGCCAGCAGCCGAAGTAATTCGGGCAATGAGCAGTTCTTC
CASSRSNSGNEQFF